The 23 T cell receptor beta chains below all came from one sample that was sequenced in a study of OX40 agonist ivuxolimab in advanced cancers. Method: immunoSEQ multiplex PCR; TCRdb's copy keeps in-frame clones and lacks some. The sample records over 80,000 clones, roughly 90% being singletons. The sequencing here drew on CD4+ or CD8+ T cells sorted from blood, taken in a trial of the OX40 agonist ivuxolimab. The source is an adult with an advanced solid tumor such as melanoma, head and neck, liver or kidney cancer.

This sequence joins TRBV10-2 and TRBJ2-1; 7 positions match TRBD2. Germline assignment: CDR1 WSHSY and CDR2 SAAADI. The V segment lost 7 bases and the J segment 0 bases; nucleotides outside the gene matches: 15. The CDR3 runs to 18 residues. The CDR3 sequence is CASTTLPGLQSSYNEQFF. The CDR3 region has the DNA TGCGCCAGCACAACCCTCCCGGGACTACAAAGCTCCTACAATGAGCAGTTCTTC.

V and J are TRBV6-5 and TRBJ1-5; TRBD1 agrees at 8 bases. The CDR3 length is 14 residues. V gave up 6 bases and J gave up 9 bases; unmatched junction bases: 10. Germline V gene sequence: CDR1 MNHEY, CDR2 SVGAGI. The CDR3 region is CASRPTGTGPPQHF. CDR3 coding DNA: TGTGCCAGCAGACCCACCGGGACAGGACCGCCCCAGCATTTT.

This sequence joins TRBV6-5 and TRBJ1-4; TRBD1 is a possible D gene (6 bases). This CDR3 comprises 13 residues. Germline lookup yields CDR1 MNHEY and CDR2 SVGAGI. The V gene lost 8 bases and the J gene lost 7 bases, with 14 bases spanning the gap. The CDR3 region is CASAPGGREKLFF. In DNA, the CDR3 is TGTGCCAGCGCTCCCGGGGGGCGTGAAAAACTGTTTTTT.

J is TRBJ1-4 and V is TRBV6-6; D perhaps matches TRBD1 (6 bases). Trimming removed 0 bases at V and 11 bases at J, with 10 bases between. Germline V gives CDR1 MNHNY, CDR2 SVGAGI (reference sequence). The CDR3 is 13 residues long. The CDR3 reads CASSYSAGAKLFF. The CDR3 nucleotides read TGTGCCAGCAGTTACTCGGCAGGGGCTAAACTGTTTTTT.

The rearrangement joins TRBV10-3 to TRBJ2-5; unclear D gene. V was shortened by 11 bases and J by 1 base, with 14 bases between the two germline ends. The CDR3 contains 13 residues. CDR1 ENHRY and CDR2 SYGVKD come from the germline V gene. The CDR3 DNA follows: TGTGCCGTCGGGCCTCAAACCCAAGAGACCCAGTACTTC. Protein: CAVGPQTQETQYF.

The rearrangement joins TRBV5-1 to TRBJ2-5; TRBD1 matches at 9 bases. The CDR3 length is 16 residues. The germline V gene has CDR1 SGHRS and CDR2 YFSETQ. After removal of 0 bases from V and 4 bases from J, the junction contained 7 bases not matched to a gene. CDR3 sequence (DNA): TGCGCCAGCAGCTTGGTACCGACAGGGGGTGGAGAGACCCAGTACTTC. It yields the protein CASSLVPTGGGETQYF.

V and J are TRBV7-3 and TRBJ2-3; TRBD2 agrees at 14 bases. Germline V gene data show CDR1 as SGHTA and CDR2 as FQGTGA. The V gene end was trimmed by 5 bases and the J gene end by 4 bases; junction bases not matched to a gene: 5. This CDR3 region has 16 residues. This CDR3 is CASSGLAGGRADTQYF. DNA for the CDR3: TGTGCCAGCAGCGGACTAGCGGGAGGTCGGGCAGATACGCAGTATTTT.

In DNA, the CDR3 is TGTGCCAGTAGTATGGGACAGGGGGCCTACGAGCAGTACTTC. Residues: CASSMGQGAYEQYF. The chain combines TRBV19 with TRBJ2-7, with 11 bases identical to TRBD1. Per the germline V gene, CDR1 is LNHDA and CDR2 is SQIVND (reference sequence). CDR3 length: 14 amino acids. The ends lost 3 bases at V and 2 bases at J; junction bases unmatched: 0.

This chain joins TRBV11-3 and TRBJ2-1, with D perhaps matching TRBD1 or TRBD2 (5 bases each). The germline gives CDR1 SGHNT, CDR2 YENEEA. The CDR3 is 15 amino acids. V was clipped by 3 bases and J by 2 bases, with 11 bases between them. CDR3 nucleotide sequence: TGTGCCAGCAGCTTTGGGGGTTTTGCCTACAATGAGCAGTTCTTC. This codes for CASSFGGFAYNEQFF.

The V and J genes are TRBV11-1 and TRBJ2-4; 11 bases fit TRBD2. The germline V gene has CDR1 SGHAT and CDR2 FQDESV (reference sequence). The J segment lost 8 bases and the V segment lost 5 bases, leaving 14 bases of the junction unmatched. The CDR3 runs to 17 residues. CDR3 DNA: TGTGCCAGCAGCCCTACAATAGCGGGAGGGCCTGGGTACATTCAGTACTTC. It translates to CASSPTIAGGPGYIQYF.

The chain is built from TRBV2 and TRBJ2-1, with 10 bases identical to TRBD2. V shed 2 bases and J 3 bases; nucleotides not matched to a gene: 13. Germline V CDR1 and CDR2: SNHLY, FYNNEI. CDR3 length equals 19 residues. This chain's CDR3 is CASSEWSTSGMSRYNEQFF. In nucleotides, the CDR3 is TGTGCCAGCAGTGAATGGAGCACTAGCGGGATGTCCCGCTACAATGAGCAGTTCTTC.

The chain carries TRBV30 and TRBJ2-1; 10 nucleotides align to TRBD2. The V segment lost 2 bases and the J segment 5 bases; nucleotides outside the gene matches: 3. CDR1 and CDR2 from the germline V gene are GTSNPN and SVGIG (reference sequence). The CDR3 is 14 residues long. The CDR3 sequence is CAWSLLAGHNEQFF. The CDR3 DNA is TGTGCCTGGAGTTTACTAGCGGGACACAATGAGCAGTTCTTC.

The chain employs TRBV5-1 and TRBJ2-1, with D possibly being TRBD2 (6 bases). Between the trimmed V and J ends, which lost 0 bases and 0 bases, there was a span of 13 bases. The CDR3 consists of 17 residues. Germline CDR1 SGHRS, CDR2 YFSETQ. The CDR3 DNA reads TGCGCCAGCAGCTTGGACGGGAGTGGGAGCTCCTACAATGAGCAGTTCTTC. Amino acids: CASSLDGSGSSYNEQFF. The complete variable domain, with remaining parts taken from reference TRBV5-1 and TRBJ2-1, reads KAGVTQTPRYLIKTRGQQVTLSCSPISGHRSVSWYQQTPGQGLQFLFEYFSETQRNKGNFPGRFSGRQFSNSRSEMNVSTLELGDSALYLCASSLDGSGSSYNEQFFGPGTRLTVL.

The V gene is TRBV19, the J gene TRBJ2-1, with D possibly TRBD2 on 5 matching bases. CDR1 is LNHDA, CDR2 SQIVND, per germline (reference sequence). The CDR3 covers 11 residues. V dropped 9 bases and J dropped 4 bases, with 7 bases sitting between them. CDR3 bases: TGTGCCAGCGGGGTTTACAATGAGCAGTTCTTC. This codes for CASGVYNEQFF.

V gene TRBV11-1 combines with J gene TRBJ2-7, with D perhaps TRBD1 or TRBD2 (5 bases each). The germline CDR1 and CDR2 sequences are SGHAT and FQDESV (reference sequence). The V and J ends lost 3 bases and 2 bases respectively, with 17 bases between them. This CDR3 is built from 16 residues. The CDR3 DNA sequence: TGTGCCAGCAGCTTGACGGTCCGGGACGGAGCCTACGAGCAGTACTTC. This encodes CASSLTVRDGAYEQYF.

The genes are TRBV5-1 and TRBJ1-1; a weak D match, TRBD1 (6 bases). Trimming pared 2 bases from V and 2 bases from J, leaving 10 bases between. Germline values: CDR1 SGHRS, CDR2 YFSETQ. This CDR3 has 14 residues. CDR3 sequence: CASSLQGSNTEAFF. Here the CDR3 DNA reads TGCGCCAGCAGCTTACAGGGCTCAAACACTGAAGCTTTCTTT.

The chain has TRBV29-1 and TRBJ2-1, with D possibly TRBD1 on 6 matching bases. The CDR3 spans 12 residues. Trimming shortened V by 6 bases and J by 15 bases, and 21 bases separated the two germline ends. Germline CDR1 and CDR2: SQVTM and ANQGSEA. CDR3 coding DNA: TGCAGCGTGGAGGACAGATCTTCCTTCCGGTTCTTC. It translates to CSVEDRSSFRFF.

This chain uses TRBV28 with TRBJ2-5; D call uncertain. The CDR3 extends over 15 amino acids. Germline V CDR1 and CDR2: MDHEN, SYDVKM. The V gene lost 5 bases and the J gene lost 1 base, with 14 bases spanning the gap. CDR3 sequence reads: CASSPLTIVQETQYF. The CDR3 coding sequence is TGTGCCAGCAGTCCCCTCACGATTGTCCAAGAGACCCAGTACTTC.

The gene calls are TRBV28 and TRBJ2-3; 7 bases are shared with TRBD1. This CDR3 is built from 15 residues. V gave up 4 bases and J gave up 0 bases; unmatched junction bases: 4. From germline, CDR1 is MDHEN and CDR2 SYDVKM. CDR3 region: CASSSLQGSTDTQYF. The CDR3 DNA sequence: TGTGCCAGCAGTTCCCTACAGGGGAGCACAGATACGCAGTATTTT.

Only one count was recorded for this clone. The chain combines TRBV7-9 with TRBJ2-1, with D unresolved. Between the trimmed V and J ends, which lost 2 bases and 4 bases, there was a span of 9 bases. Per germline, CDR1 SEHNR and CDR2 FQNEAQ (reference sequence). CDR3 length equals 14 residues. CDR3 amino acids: CASSLLVLYNEQFF. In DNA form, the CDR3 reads TGTGCCAGCAGCTTACTGGTCCTTTACAATGAGCAGTTCTTC.

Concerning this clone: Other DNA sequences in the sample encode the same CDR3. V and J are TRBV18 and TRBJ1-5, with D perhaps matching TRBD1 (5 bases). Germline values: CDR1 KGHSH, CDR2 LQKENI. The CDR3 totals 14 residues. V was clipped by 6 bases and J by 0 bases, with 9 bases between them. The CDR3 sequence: CASSPGYSNQPQHF. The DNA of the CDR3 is TGTGCCAGCTCGCCAGGGTATAGCAATCAGCCCCAGCATTTT. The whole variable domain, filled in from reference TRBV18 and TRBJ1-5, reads NAGVMQNPRHLVRRRGQEARLRCSPMKGHSHVYWYRQLPEEGLKFMVYLQKENIIDESGMPKERFSAEFPKEGPSILRIQQVVRGDSAAYFCASSPGYSNQPQHFGDGTRLSIL.

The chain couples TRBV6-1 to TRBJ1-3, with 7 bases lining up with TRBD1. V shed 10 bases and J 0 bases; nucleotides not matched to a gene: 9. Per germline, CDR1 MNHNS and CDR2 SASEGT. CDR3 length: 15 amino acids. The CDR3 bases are TGTGCCATCAGCCCCTGGGACAGCTCTGGAAACACCATATATTTT. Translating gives CAISPWDSSGNTIYF.

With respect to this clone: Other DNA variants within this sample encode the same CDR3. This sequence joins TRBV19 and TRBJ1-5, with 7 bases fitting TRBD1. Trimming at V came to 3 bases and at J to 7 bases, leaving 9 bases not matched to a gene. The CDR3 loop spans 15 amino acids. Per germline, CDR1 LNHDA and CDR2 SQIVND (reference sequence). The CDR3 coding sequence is TGTGCCAGTAGTATTCGACAGGGTAGAGAACAGCCCCAGCATTTT. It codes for CASSIRQGREQPQHF.